The 7 T cell receptor beta chains given below trace back to one sample, sequenced in a study of T cells in Graves' hyperthyroidism and ophthalmopathy. Regions amplified from RNA transcripts were the TCR beta CDR3 regions. The primer set for the first-round RT-PCR of the TCR CDR3 was HTBI. TCRdb used MiXCR to reprocess the multiplex PCR reads, holding one entry per CDR3 protein. This repertoire shows fewer than 550,000 distinct CDR3 sequences, approximately 14% found once; its top ten account for approximately 7.5%. Material for sequencing was blood. Source of these receptors: a woman under 30 with Graves' hyperthyroidism.

On this clonotype itself: A read error is possible here, since a much larger clone lies one base away. The chain is built from TRBV6-2 or TRBV6-3 and TRBJ2-1; D remains unclear. The CDR3 has 13 residues. Trimming pared 2 bases from V and 4 bases from J, leaving 6 bases between. From germline, CDR1 is MNHEY and CDR2 SVGEGT. CDR3: CASSYVRYNEQFF. The CDR3 DNA reads as TGTGCCAGCAGTTACGTACGGTACAATGAGCAGTTCTTC.

This clonotype was recorded a few times. Just one base apart from a much larger clone, this may be a read error. The chain recombines TRBV7-9 with TRBJ2-7; the match to TRBD2 covers 12 bases. The CDR3 extends over 16 amino acids. CDR1 is SEHNR and CDR2 is FQNEAQ in the germline V gene (reference sequence). J was trimmed by 2 bases and V by 5 bases; bases with no gene match: 7. CDR3 nucleotides: TGTGCCAGCAGCCCCGGACTAGCGGGGTCCACCTACGAGCAGTACTTC. It codes for CASSPGLAGSTYEQYF.

This clonotype was seen ten or more times. The rearrangement links TRBV3-1 to TRBJ1-5, with 7 bases that match TRBD1. V lost 6 bases to trimming and J lost 2 bases; unmatched junction nucleotides: 7. The CDR3 has 15 residues. From germline, CDR1 is LGHDT and CDR2 YNNKEL (reference sequence). The CDR3 DNA follows: TGTGCCAGCAGGGGGACAGTGGCCGGCAATCAGCCCCAGCATTTT. Encoded protein: CASRGTVAGNQPQHF.

This clonotype was found once. The rearrangement joins TRBV5-6 to TRBJ2-3; TRBD2 matches 10 bases. The V and J ends lost 0 bases and 5 bases, in that order; junction bases with no gene match: 9. Germline loops: CDR1 SGHDT, CDR2 YYEEEE. The CDR3 consists of 17 residues. As DNA, the CDR3 is TGTGCCAGCAGCTTGGAATTTCTAGCGGGGGTAGGAGATACGCAGTATTTT. This translates into CASSLEFLAGVGDTQYF.

This clonotype was counted at least ten times. The chain carries TRBV27 and TRBJ2-7; D is unclear. V shed 2 bases and J shed 0 bases, with 8 bases lying between them. Looked up from germline, CDR1 is MNHEY and CDR2 is SMNVEV (reference sequence). This CDR3 region has 14 residues. The CDR3 DNA reads TGTGCCAGCAGTTTACTGGGCCCCTCCTACGAGCAGTACTTC. It translates to CASSLLGPSYEQYF.

The CDR3 reads CASSLQELNTEAFF. In nucleotides, the CDR3 is TGTGCCAGCAGTTTACAGGAATTGAACACTGAAGCTTTCTTT. The rearrangement joins TRBV12-3 or TRBV12-4 to TRBJ1-1, with D unclear. This CDR3 comprises 14 residues. Trimming stripped 2 bases from V and 0 bases from J, with 7 bases between.

This clonotype was counted a few times. The V and J genes are TRBV9 and TRBJ1-2; D gene unclear. The CDR3 has 14 residues. Trimming pared 0 bases from V and 3 bases from J, leaving 9 bases between. Germline V lookup: CDR1 SGDLS, CDR2 YYNGEE. CDR3 sequence: CASSVGDQDYGYTF. The CDR3 DNA reads TGTGCCAGCAGCGTAGGAGATCAGGACTATGGCTACACCTTC.